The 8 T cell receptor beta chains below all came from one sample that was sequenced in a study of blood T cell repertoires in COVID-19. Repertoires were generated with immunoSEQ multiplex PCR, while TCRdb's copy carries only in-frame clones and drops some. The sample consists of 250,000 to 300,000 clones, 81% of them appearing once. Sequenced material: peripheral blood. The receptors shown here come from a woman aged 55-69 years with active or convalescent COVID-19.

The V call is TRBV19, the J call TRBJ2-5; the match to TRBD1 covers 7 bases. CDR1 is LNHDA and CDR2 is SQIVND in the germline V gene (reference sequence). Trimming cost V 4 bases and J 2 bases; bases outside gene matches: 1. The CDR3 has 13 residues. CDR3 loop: CASSTTGQETQYF. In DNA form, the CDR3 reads TGTGCCAGTAGTACGACAGGGCAAGAGACCCAGTACTTC. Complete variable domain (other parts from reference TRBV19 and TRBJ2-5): DGGITQSPKYLFRKEGQNVTLSCEQNLNHDAMYWYRQDPGQGLRLIYYSQIVNDFQKGDIAEGYSVSREKKESFPLTVTSAQKNPTAFYLCASSTTGQETQYFGPGTRLLVL.

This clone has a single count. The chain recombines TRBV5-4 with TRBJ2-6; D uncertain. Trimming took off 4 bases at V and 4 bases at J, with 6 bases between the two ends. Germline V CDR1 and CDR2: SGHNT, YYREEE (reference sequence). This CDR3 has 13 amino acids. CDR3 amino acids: CASSATGANVLTF. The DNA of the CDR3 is TGTGCCAGCAGCGCGACAGGGGCCAACGTCCTGACTTTC.

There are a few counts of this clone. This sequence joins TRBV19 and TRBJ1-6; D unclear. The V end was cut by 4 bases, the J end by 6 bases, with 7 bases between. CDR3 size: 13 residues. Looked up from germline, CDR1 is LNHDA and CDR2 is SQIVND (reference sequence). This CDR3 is CASSTAFNSPLHF. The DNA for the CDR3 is TGTGCCAGTAGTACAGCGTTTAATTCACCCCTCCACTTT.

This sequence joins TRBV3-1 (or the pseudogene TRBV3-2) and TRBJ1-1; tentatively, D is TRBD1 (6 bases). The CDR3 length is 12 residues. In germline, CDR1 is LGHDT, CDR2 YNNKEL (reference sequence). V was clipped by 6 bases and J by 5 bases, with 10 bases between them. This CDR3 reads CASSGQMTEAFF. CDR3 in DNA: TGTGCCAGCAGTGGACAGATGACTGAAGCTTTCTTT.

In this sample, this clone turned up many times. The chain's CDR3 is CASSLLTGGSSYNSPLHF. The DNA for the CDR3 is TGTGCCAGCAGCCTCTTGACCGGAGGGAGCTCCTATAATTCACCCCTCCACTTT. The gene calls are TRBV7-9 and TRBJ1-6, with no clear D. Germline values: CDR1 SEHNR, CDR2 FQNEAQ (reference sequence). Trimming took off 5 bases at V and 0 bases at J, with 17 bases between the two ends. This CDR3 is built from 18 residues.

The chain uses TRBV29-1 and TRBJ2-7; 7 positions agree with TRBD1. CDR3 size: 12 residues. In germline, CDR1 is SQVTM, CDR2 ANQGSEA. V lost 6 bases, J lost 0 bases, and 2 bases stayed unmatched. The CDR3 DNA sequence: TGCAGCGTGGGACAGAGCTCCTACGAGCAGTACTTC. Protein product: CSVGQSSYEQYF.

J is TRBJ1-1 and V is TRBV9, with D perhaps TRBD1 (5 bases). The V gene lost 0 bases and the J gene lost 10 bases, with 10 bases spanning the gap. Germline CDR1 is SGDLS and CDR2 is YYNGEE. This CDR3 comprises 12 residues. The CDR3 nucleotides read TGTGCCAGCAGCGTAGGCAGGGATCCAGCTTTCTTT. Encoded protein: CASSVGRDPAFF.

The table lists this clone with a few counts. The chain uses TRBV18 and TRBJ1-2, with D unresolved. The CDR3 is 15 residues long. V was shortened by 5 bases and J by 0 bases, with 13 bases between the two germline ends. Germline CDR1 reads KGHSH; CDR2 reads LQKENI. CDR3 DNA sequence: TGTGCCAGCTCATCCGCTTCGATAGCTAACTATGGCTACACCTTC. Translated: CASSSASIANYGYTF.